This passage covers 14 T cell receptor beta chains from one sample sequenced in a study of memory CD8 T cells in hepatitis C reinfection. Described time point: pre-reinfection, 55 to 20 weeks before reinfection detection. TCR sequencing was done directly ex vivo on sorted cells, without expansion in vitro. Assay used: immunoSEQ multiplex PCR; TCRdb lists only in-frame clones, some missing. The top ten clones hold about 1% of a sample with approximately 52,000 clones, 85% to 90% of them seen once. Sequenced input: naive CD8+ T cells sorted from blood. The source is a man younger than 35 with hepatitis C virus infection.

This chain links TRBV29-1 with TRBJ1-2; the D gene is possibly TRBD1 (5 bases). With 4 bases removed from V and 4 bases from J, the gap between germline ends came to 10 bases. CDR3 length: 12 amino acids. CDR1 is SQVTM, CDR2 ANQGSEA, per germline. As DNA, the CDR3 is TGCAGCGTTGCGGGGGGAGGCTATGGCTACACCTTC. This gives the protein CSVAGGGYGYTF.

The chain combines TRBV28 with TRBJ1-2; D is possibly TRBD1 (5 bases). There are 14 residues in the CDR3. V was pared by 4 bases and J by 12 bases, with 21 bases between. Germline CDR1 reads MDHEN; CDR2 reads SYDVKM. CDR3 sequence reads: CASSSPPLAGGNTF. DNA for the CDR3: TGTGCCAGCAGTTCCCCACCCCTGGCGGGGGGAAACACCTTC.

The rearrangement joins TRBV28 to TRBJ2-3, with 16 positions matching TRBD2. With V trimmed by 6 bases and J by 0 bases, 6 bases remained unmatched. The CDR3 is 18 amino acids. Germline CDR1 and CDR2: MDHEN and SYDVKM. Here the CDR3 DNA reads TGTGCCAGCAGCTCCGGGACTAGCGGGAGGGTAAGCACAGATACGCAGTATTTT. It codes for CASSSGTSGRVSTDTQYF.

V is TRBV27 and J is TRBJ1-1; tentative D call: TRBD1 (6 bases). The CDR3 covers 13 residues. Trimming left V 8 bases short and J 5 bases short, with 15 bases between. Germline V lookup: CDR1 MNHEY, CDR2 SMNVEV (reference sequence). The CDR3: CASGAGAGTEAFF. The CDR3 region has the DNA TGTGCCAGCGGGGCGGGGGCAGGGACTGAAGCTTTCTTT.

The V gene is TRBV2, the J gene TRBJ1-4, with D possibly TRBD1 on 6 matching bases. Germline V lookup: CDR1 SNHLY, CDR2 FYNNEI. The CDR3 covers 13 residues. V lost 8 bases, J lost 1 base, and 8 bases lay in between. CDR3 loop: CASADRTNEKLFF. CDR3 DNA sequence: TGTGCCAGCGCGGACAGAACTAATGAAAAACTGTTTTTT.

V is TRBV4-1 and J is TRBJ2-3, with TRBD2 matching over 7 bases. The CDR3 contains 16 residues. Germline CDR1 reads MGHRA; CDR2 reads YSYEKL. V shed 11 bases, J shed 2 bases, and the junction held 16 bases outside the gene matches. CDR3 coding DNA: TGCGCCTCATCGGGGGGAGGGGCCTTTAACACAGATACGCAGTATTTT. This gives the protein CASSGGGAFNTDTQYF.

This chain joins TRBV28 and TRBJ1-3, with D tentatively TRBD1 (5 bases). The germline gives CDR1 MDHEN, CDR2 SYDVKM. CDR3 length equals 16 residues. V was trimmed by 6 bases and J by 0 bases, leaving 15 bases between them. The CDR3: CASSPRGVNSGNTIYF. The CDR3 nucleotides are TGTGCCAGCAGCCCCCGGGGGGTGAACTCTGGAAACACCATATATTTT.

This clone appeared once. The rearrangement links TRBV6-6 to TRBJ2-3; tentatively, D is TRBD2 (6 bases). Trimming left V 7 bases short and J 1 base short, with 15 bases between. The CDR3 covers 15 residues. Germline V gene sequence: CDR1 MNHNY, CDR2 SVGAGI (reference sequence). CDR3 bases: TGTGCCAGCAAGAGACTAGTTGGCGGCACAGATACGCAGTATTTT. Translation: CASKRLVGGTDTQYF.

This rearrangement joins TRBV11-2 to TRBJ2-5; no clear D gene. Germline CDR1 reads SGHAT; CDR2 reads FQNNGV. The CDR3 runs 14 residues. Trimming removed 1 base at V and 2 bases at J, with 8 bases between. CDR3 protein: CASSLVPFQETQYF. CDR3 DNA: TGTGCCAGCAGCTTAGTTCCGTTTCAAGAGACCCAGTACTTC.

CDR3 in amino acids: CASSIAGRSNQPQHF. The CDR3 nucleotides are TGTGCCAGTAGTATAGCCGGTCGCAGCAATCAGCCCCAGCATTTT. V and J are TRBV19 and TRBJ1-5; no reliable D call. Germline loops: CDR1 LNHDA, CDR2 SQIVND (reference sequence). The CDR3 runs to 15 residues. The V end was cut by 1 base, the J end by 1 base, with 8 bases between.

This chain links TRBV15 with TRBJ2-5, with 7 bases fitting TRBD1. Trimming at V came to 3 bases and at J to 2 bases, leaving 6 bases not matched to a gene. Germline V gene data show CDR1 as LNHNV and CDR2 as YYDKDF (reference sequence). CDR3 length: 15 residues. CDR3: CATSSQTGAQETQYF. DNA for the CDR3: TGTGCCACCAGCAGCCAAACAGGGGCTCAAGAGACCCAGTACTTC.

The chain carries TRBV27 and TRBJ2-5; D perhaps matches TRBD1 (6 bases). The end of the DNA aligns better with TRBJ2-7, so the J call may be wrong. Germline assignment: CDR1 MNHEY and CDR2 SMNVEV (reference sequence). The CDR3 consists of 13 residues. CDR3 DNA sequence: TGTGCCAGCAGTACGGGACACCCCTACGAGCAGTACTTC. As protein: CASSTGHPYEQYF.

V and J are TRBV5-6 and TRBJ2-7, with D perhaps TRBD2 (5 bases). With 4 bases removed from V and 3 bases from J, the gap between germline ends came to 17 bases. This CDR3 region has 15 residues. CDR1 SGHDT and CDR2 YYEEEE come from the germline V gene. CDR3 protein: CASSPALNSGYEQYV. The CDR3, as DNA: TGTGCCAGCAGCCCGGCCTTAAACAGCGGCTACGAGCAGTACGTC.

The CDR3 spells CASSQGSGRSTDTQYF. In nucleotides, the CDR3 is TGCGCCAGCAGCCAAGGTAGCGGGAGAAGCACAGATACGCAGTATTTT. This chain uses TRBV4-1 with TRBJ2-3; 9 bases match TRBD2. The germline CDR1 and CDR2 sequences are MGHRA and YSYEKL. The trim removed 1 base at V and 0 bases at J, leaving 2 bases unmatched. The CDR3 has 16 residues.